Sequencing of this T cell receptor beta chain was carried out in a study of T-cell memory formation after mild COVID-19. Study-level background: The TCR clusters were mostly specific to one donor.

CDR1 is SGHTA, CDR2 FQGNSA, per germline. This CDR3 contains 14 residues. V was shortened by 5 bases and J by 9 bases, with 17 bases between the two germline ends. TCRdb itself ran the 5' RACE reads through MiXCR, one entry per CDR3 protein. The data hold more than 350,000 distinct CDR3 sequences, with 15% to 20% observed a single time. Sequences were obtained from PBMCs or a T cell subset sorted from them (not recorded which). The chain joins TRBV7-2 to TRBJ1-3; D gene unclear. The origin of this receptor is a man aged 18 to 29 who had mild COVID-19 (a few samples of this study predate the infection). Cell type and time point are not known. Here the CDR3 DNA reads TGTGCCAGCAGCACCCTTGCCTCGGTGGGCACCATATATTTT. The encoded protein is CASSTLASVGTIYF. Full variable domain (rest looked up from reference TRBV7-2 and TRBJ1-3): GAGVSQSPSNKVTEKGKDVELRCDPISGHTALYWYRQSLGQGLEFLIYFQGNSAPDKSGLPSDRFSAERTGGSVSTLTIQRTQQEDSAVYLCASSTLASVGTIYFGEGSWLTVV.